This T cell receptor (beta chain) was documented in a study of cytotoxic CD8 clonotypes in ibrutinib-treated CLL. V shed 6 bases and J 2 bases; nucleotides not matched to a gene: 3. The CDR3 runs 14 residues. Germline V gene lookup returns CDR1 MNHEY and CDR2 SVGAGI. The data were produced by immunoSEQ multiplex PCR, yet TCRdb's version contains in-frame clones alone and is incomplete. The sample consists of over 70,000 clones, more than 70% of them appearing once. The rearrangement links TRBV6-5 to TRBJ2-3; 9 nucleotides align to TRBD2. The receptor was derived from a human donor with chronic lymphocytic leukemia. The sequencing here drew on PBMCs, taken before ibrutinib treatment. Here the CDR3 DNA reads TGTGCCAGCAGGAGACTAGCGGTCACAGATACGCAGTATTTT. It codes for CASRRLAVTDTQYF.